Each of the 3 T cell receptor beta chains below was sequenced from the same sample in a study of cytomegalovirus exposure and HLA in healthy donors. Primers for the PCR totalled 60 Vbeta and 13 Jbeta. Profiling relied on immunoSEQ multiplex PCR, and the TCRdb table lists in-frame clones only, not all of them. The data hold about 140,000 clones, with around 77% observed a single time. Sequenced input: PBMCs. The receptors derive from a man younger than 45 in good health and CMV-seronegative.

The V and J genes are TRBV7-9 and TRBJ2-7; 8 bases align to TRBD2. In germline, CDR1 is SEHNR, CDR2 FQNEAQ (reference sequence). Unmatched junction bases numbered 10, after V lost 5 bases and J lost 4 bases. The CDR3 contains 15 residues. CDR3 DNA sequence: TGTGCCAGCAGCCCAGCTCGAAGCGGGGGTTACGAGCAGTACTTC. This encodes CASSPARSGGYEQYF.

CDR3 nucleotides: TGTGCCTGGAGCGGGACTATGTGGGAGCAGTTCTTC. This encodes CAWSGTMWEQFF. J is TRBJ2-1 and V is TRBV30; 7 positions match TRBD2. Germline V gives CDR1 GTSNPN, CDR2 SVGIG (reference sequence). The J segment lost 10 bases and the V segment lost 3 bases, leaving 6 bases of the junction unmatched. CDR3 length: 12 residues.

The chain combines TRBV4-2 with TRBJ2-1, with 13 bases aligning to TRBD2. This CDR3 is built from 16 residues. The V gene end was trimmed by 2 bases and the J gene end by 4 bases; junction bases not matched to a gene: 2. Per the germline V gene, CDR1 is LGHNA and CDR2 is YNFKEQ. The CDR3 region has the DNA TGTGCCAGCAGCCAAAAACTAGCGGGGGGGTACAATGAGCAGTTCTTC. This sequence encodes CASSQKLAGGYNEQFF.